This TCR beta chain was profiled in a study of vaccination and CD4 T cells after COVID-19. As for the study in general: Every participant had a vaccine, which was either BNT162b2 or mRNA-1273, given in two doses. Post-COVID draws came a median roughly 97 days after diagnosis (range 35 to 161).

Treatment here: roughly ten-day PBMC culture with coronavirus spike peptide pools or control peptides (ViraFEST assay). It was with about 10 IU/ml IL-2 and around 9.3 ug/ml peptide pools that 1.5 million to 2 million PBMCs per well were cultured. Trimming at V came to 6 bases and at J to 5 bases, leaving 11 bases not matched to a gene. The length of the CDR3 is 15 residues. An Oncomine TCR Beta short-read assay was used to sequence the DNA from cultured CD4+ T cells. Each CDR3 protein gets one entry after TCRdb re-called the PCR reads with MiXCR. The data hold about 27,000 distinct CDR3 sequences, with less than 80% observed a single time. Of note for this clonotype: Antigen: not known.

Specimen: CD4+ T cells from blood, cultured in vitro, collected after SARS-CoV-2 vaccination. This receptor was obtained from a human donor who received a COVID-19 vaccine. The genes are TRBV12-3 or TRBV12-4 and TRBJ1-1, with 8 bases aligning to TRBD1. This CDR3 is CASRPTQGADTEAFF. The CDR3 bases are TGTGCCAGCAGACCAACCCAGGGGGCAGATACTGAAGCTTTCTTT.